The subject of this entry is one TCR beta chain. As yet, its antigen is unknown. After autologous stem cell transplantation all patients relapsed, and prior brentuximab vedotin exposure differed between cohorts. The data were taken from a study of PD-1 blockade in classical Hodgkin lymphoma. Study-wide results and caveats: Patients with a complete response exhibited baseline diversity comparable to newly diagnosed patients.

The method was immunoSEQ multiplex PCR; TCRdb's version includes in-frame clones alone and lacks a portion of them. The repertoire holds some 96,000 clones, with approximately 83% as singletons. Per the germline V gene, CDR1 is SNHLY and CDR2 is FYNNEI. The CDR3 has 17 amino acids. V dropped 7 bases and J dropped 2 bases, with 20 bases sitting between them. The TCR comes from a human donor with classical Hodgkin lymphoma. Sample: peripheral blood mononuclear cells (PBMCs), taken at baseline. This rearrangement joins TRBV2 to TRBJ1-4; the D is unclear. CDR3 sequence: CASTERDRTSTNEKLFF. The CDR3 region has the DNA TGTGCCAGCACGGAAAGGGATAGAACTTCGACTAATGAAAAACTGTTTTTT.